This TCR beta chain was identified in a study of CD8+ T cells in alopecia areata. Findings and limits, study-wide: Possibly as an HLA-related effect, TCR sharing across patients appeared less clear than in mice. Resident alphabeta T cells of normal skin are also sequenced in scalp samples.

Germline CDR1 is SEHNR and CDR2 is FQNEAQ (reference sequence). Trimming took 7 bases from V and 2 from J, leaving 14 bases between them. The CDR3 runs 14 residues. Worth noting for this clone: Antigen: not known.

The authors extracted RNA and reverse transcribed it into cDNA as the sequencing template. Clones were sequenced by immunoSEQ multiplex PCR, and TCRdb holds only the in-frame ones, with some missing. The sample shows 90,000 to 120,000 clones, less than 90% of them seen only once. The treatment: oral pan-JAK inhibitor, 5-10 mg twice daily. The receptor comes from a human donor with alopecia areata. This sample comprised CD8+ T cells sorted from blood, obtained at week 24, from a patient treated with tofacitinib. The chain combines TRBV7-9 with TRBJ1-1, with D possibly matching TRBD1 (5 bases). The CDR3, as DNA: TGTGCCAGCACCCGTCCCCAGGGTAACACTGAAGCTTTCTTT. It codes for CASTRPQGNTEAFF.